Given below is one T cell receptor (beta chain) in context. Lacking the conserved final phenylalanine or tryptophan, this CDR3 likely reflects a read error. The CDR3 is 16 amino acids. Per germline, CDR1 LNHDA and CDR2 SQIVND (reference sequence). V was clipped by 4 bases and J by 1 base; unmatched bases: 7. By flow cytometry, patients selected for sequencing had shown an expansion of CD8+CD57+ cells. This specimen belongs to a study of CD8+CD57+ T cells in acquired aplastic anemia. CDR3 and TCR beta VDJ profiling relied on genomic DNA as the template. TCRdb used MiXCR to reprocess the reads, holding one entry per CDR3 protein. The data hold under 250,000 distinct CDR3 sequences, with around 43% observed a single time.

The receptor's source is a human donor with aplastic anemia. Sequencing was performed on sorted CD4+, CD8+, or CD8+CD57+ T cells (not recorded which) from PBMCs. The genes are TRBV19 and TRBJ2-7; 10 bases fit TRBD1. The CDR3 loop reads CASSNPGTGASYEQYL. CDR3 nucleotides: TGTGCCAGTAGTAATCCCGGGACAGGGGCGTCCTACGAGCAGTACCTC.